This TCR beta chain was documented in a study of shared clonotypes between healthy human individuals. General study findings and limits: Generation probability values for non-shared clonotypes were lower than those for clonotypes shared by all four donors.

Positively selected for CCR7, the CD45RO-negative cells used as naive CD8 cells excluded terminally differentiated effector memory CD45RA+ cells. Every subset's genomic DNA went evenly onto several immunoSEQ plates. Some clones are missing from TCRdb's copy, which holds only in-frame ones; the method was immunoSEQ multiplex PCR. The sample carries about 820,000 clones, nearly 95% recorded once. The CDR3 totals 13 residues. CDR1 and CDR2 from the germline V gene are SGHTA and FQGNSA. Trimming left V 0 bases short and J 4 bases short, with 6 bases between. With regard to this clone: Antigen unknown.

Material: naive CD8+ T cells sorted from blood. The source is a man aged 25 to 45 in good health. This chain connects TRBV7-2 to TRBJ1-1; D is unresolved. The CDR3 sequence: CASSLAGITEAFF. CDR3 bases: TGTGCCAGCAGCTTAGCCGGAATCACTGAAGCTTTCTTT.